The 14 T cell receptor beta chains reported below all come from one sample, sequenced in a study of blood T cell repertoires in COVID-19. The protocol was immunoSEQ multiplex PCR, while the TCRdb copy is restricted to in-frame clones and leaves out a portion. The sample carries 100,000 to 150,000 clones, roughly 69% recorded once. The sequenced material came from peripheral blood. The receptors here all came from a woman in her 70s with acute or convalescent COVID-19.

CDR3: CAWKTRPGDYNSPLHF. The CDR3 DNA reads TGTGCCTGGAAAACCCGACCTGGAGACTATAATTCACCCCTCCACTTT. The rearrangement uses TRBV30 and TRBJ1-6; D is unclear. Germline CDR1 and CDR2: GTSNPN and SVGIG (reference sequence). Trimming took off 4 bases at V and 3 bases at J, with 16 bases between the two ends. The CDR3 extends over 16 amino acids.

This chain links TRBV19 with TRBJ2-2; tentative D call: TRBD2 (6 bases). Trimming cost V 4 bases and J 5 bases, with 17 bases left between them. CDR1 LNHDA and CDR2 SQIVND come from the germline V gene (reference sequence). The CDR3 is 16 amino acids. The CDR3 region is CASSNWHRAGTGELFF. In nucleotides, the CDR3 is TGTGCCAGTAGTAATTGGCATCGGGCGGGGACCGGGGAGCTGTTTTTT.

The gene calls are TRBV28 and TRBJ2-7; D remains ambiguous. The V end was cut by 5 bases, the J end by 4 bases, with 9 bases between. The CDR3 has 12 amino acids. Germline V gives CDR1 MDHEN, CDR2 SYDVKM. CDR3 DNA sequence: TGTGCCAGCAGTCTCACGGAGTACGAGCAGTACTTC. Residues: CASSLTEYEQYF.

This chain uses TRBV6-5 with TRBJ2-7; tentatively, D is TRBD1 (6 bases). Trimming took 5 bases from V and 6 from J, leaving 14 bases between them. In germline, CDR1 is MNHEY, CDR2 SVGAGI. CDR3 length equals 13 residues. The CDR3 coding sequence is TGTGCCAGCAGTCGGTCGCTAGGGGGCGAGCAGTACTTC. It yields the protein CASSRSLGGEQYF.

This clone showed up just a few times. The chain's CDR3 is CASSIDGTGNYGYTF. The CDR3 DNA reads as TGTGCCAGTAGTATAGACGGGACAGGGAATTATGGCTACACCTTC. The V gene is TRBV19, the J gene TRBJ1-2; 9 positions match TRBD1. The CDR3 sequence is 15 residues long. CDR1 and CDR2 (germline): LNHDA, SQIVND (reference sequence). V shed 0 bases, J shed 5 bases, and the junction held 4 bases outside the gene matches.

This clone was found once. V and J are TRBV5-1 and TRBJ2-7, with 10 bases aligning to TRBD1. CDR3 length equals 14 residues. V was clipped by 5 bases and J by 3 bases; unmatched bases: 5. Germline lookup yields CDR1 SGHRS and CDR2 YFSETQ. The CDR3 DNA follows: TGCGCCAGCAGGACAGGGGGCGCAGACTACGAGCAGTACTTC. Amino acids: CASRTGGADYEQYF.

This sequence joins TRBV7-2 and TRBJ1-1; 7 positions agree with TRBD1. J gave up 11 bases and V 5 bases, and 11 bases lay outside the gene matches. The germline V gene has CDR1 SGHTA and CDR2 FQGNSA. The CDR3 contains 13 residues. DNA for the CDR3: TGTGCCAGCAGCGTATCCGACAGGGAGGCCGCTTTCTTT. It translates to CASSVSDREAAFF.

The chain combines TRBV5-6 with TRBJ2-2; TRBD1 agrees at 10 bases. V dropped 4 bases and J dropped 3; count of bases not matched to a gene: 6. This CDR3 spans 16 amino acids. Germline CDR1 SGHDT, CDR2 YYEEEE. The CDR3 DNA is TGTGCCAGCAGCCCCCCAGGACAGGGGGACACCGGGGAGCTGTTTTTT. Amino acid sequence: CASSPPGQGDTGELFF.

The chain joins TRBV7-9 to TRBJ1-2; TRBD1 agrees at 7 bases. J gave up 4 bases and V 5 bases, and 7 bases lay outside the gene matches. Germline CDR1 and CDR2: SEHNR and FQNEAQ (reference sequence). This CDR3 has 14 residues. CDR3 loop: CASSRQGELYGYTF. The CDR3 DNA is TGTGCCAGCAGCCGACAGGGCGAACTCTATGGCTACACCTTC.

V usage is TRBV5-1 and J usage is TRBJ1-6, with D perhaps matching TRBD1 (5 bases). The CDR3 extends over 15 amino acids. Germline loops: CDR1 SGHRS, CDR2 YFSETQ. Trimming stripped 3 bases from V and 5 bases from J, with 12 bases between. The CDR3 loop is CASSSVGGDNSPLHF. The CDR3 nucleotides read TGCGCCAGCAGCTCTGTGGGGGGGGATAATTCACCCCTCCACTTT. Looking up the rest from reference TRBV5-1 and TRBJ1-6 gives the full variable domain: KAGVTQTPRYLIKTRGQQVTLSCSPISGHRSVSWYQQTPGQGLQFLFEYFSETQRNKGNFPGRFSGRQFSNSRSEMNVSTLELGDSALYLCASSSVGGDNSPLHFGNGTRLTVT.

The J gene is TRBJ1-2, the V gene TRBV2; a possible D gene is TRBD1 (6 bases). Germline loops: CDR1 SNHLY, CDR2 FYNNEI. V lost 5 bases and J 8 bases, leaving 21 bases between the germline ends. The CDR3 runs 15 residues. Written as DNA, the CDR3 is TGTGCCAGCAGTTCCCGGGACAACTCCCTGAAAGGCTACACCTTC. This sequence encodes CASSSRDNSLKGYTF.

This clone was seen a handful of times. This chain connects TRBV5-6 to TRBJ2-1; 7 bases map to TRBD2. This CDR3 has 16 residues. The ends lost 2 bases at V and 4 bases at J; junction bases unmatched: 9. Germline CDR1 is SGHDT and CDR2 is YYEEEE. The CDR3 region has the DNA TGTGCCAGCAGCTTCCGGGCAGCGGGACCATACAATGAGCAGTTCTTC. Translating it yields CASSFRAAGPYNEQFF.

The chain is built from TRBV19 and TRBJ2-4, with a possible D match to TRBD1 (6 bases). This CDR3 contains 13 residues. V lost 4 bases and J 8 bases, leaving 12 bases between the germline ends. Germline V gene lookup returns CDR1 LNHDA and CDR2 SQIVND (reference sequence). CDR3 residues: CASSKAGDDIQYF. The CDR3 DNA sequence: TGTGCCAGTAGTAAAGCAGGGGATGACATTCAGTACTTC. The entire variable domain, with the rest obtained from reference TRBV19 and TRBJ2-4, is as follows: DGGITQSPKYLFRKEGQNVTLSCEQNLNHDAMYWYRQDPGQGLRLIYYSQIVNDFQKGDIAEGYSVSREKKESFPLTVTSAQKNPTAFYLCASSKAGDDIQYFGAGTRLSVL.

DNA of the CDR3: TGTGCCATCAGTGAGTCGGGGACTCGAGGGAATGGCTACACCTTC. Translation: CAISESGTRGNGYTF. This chain joins TRBV10-3 and TRBJ1-2, with D perhaps matching TRBD1 (5 bases). Germline CDR1 and CDR2: ENHRY and SYGVKD. V was pared by 0 bases and J by 6 bases, with 14 bases between. The CDR3 spans 15 residues.